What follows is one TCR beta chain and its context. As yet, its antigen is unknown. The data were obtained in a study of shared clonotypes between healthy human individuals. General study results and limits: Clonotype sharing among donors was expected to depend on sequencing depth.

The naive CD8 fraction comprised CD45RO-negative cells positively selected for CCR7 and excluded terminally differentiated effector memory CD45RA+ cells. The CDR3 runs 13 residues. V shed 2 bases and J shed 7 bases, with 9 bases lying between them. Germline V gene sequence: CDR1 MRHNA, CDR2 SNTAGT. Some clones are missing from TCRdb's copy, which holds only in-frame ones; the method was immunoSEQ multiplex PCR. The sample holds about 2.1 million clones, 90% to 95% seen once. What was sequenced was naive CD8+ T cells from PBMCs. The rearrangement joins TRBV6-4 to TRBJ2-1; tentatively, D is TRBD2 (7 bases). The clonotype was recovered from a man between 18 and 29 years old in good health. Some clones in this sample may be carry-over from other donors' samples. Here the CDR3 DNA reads TGTGCCAGCAGTGACGGGAGGGGGAATGAGCAGTTCTTC. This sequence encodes CASSDGRGNEQFF.